Presented here are 6 T cell receptor beta chains from one specimen sequenced in a study of cytomegalovirus exposure and HLA in healthy donors. PCR amplification relied on 60 Vbeta primers (plus 13 Jbeta primers). Using immunoSEQ multiplex PCR, the repertoire was profiled, and TCRdb retains in-frame clones only, with some absent. In the table there are fewer than 150,000 clones, 80% of which are singletons. The sequenced sample was PBMCs. These receptors came from a young man in good health and CMV-seronegative.

The chain is built from TRBV25-1 and TRBJ1-3, with D maybe TRBD1 (6 bases). This CDR3 contains 15 residues. Germline V gives CDR1 MGHDK, CDR2 SYGVNS. Trimming pared 4 bases from V and 0 bases from J, leaving 10 bases between. The CDR3 DNA is TGTGCCAGCAGTGCTCCAGGGGTCTCTGGAAACACCATATATTTT. It translates to CASSAPGVSGNTIYF.

The CDR3 DNA sequence: TGTGCCAGCAGCTTAGTGCAGGGTTACTACGAGCAGTACTTC. It encodes CASSLVQGYYEQYF. The V and J genes are TRBV7-8 and TRBJ2-7, with D possibly TRBD1 on 5 matching bases. The germline V and J ends were trimmed by 1 base and 3 bases, with 10 bases remaining between them. CDR3 length: 14 amino acids. Germline CDR1 SGHVS, CDR2 FQNEAQ.

V and J are TRBV5-1 and TRBJ2-1; 8 bases align to TRBD2. In germline, CDR1 is SGHRS, CDR2 YFSETQ. The CDR3 is 15 residues long. Losses at the gene ends were 4 bases for V and 0 bases for J; bases not matched to a gene: 3. The CDR3 DNA sequence: TGCGCCAGCAGCGGAAGCGGGAGCTCCTACAATGAGCAGTTCTTC. Its translation: CASSGSGSSYNEQFF.

The gene calls are TRBV19 and TRBJ1-5, with TRBD1 identical over 12 bases. Germline-derived CDR1 and CDR2 are LNHDA and SQIVND (reference sequence). V lost 5 bases and J lost 7; bases outside the gene matches: 6. The CDR3 is 15 amino acids. CDR3 in DNA: TGTGCCAGTAGTCCGGGACAGGGGGCTGGGCAGCCCCAGCATTTT. This gives the protein CASSPGQGAGQPQHF. The complete variable domain, with remaining parts taken from reference TRBV19 and TRBJ1-5, reads DGGITQSPKYLFRKEGQNVTLSCEQNLNHDAMYWYRQDPGQGLRLIYYSQIVNDFQKGDIAEGYSVSREKKESFPLTVTSAQKNPTAFYLCASSPGQGAGQPQHFGDGTRLSIL.

J is TRBJ1-1 and V is TRBV9, with 8 bases aligning to TRBD1. The CDR3 extends over 15 amino acids. J lost 8 bases, V lost 4 bases, and 13 bases had no gene match. CDR1 and CDR2 (germline): SGDLS, YYNGEE. The chain's CDR3 is CASSPWGSRGREAFF. The CDR3 region has the DNA TGTGCCAGCAGCCCTTGGGGGAGCAGGGGGCGGGAAGCTTTCTTT.

The chain joins TRBV28 to TRBJ1-4, with D possibly TRBD1 on 6 matching bases. Trimming stripped 2 bases from V and 6 bases from J, with 16 bases between. The V gene's germline CDR1 is MDHEN and CDR2 SYDVKM. The CDR3 extends over 16 amino acids. The CDR3 spells CASSLMRGGLHEKLFF. CDR3 nucleotide sequence: TGTGCCAGCAGTTTAATGAGGGGGGGACTACATGAAAAACTGTTTTTT.